The 19 T cell receptor beta chains listed next were all sequenced from one sample in a study of spatial heterogeneity in lung cancer. Findings and limits, study-wide: Tumor mutation counts were tracked by expanded intratumoral alpha and beta TCR counts.

Regarding time point: sample taken at primary tumor resection. These TCRs are of unknown antigen specificity. TCRdb reprocessed the 5' RACE reads with MiXCR, giving one entry per CDR3 protein. Of 5,700 or so distinct CDR3 sequences in the sample, around 8.3% were seen once. The sequences come from lung tumor tissue, collected at surgery. The receptors originated from a female donor with early-stage non-small cell lung cancer.

This clonotype has at least ten counts. This beta chain is off target for a library built for alpha chains, so its abundance means little. The V call is TRBV7-9, the J call TRBJ1-6; the D is unclear. The V end was cut by 4 bases, the J end by 0 bases, with 10 bases between. Germline V lookup: CDR1 SEHNR, CDR2 FQNEAQ (reference sequence). This CDR3 region has 16 residues. CDR3 DNA sequence: TGTGCCAGCAGCTCCTCTCTGGGCTCCTATAATTCACCCCTCCACTTT. The encoded protein is CASSSSLGSYNSPLHF.

This clonotype was recorded many times. This beta chain lies outside the target of a library built for alpha chains; its clone size means little. This sequence joins TRBV7-2 and TRBJ2-5; D not certain. The CDR3 sequence is 15 residues long. CDR1 is SGHTA and CDR2 is FQGNSA in the germline V gene. Trimming cost V 5 bases and J 1 base, with 14 bases left between them. As DNA, the CDR3 is TGTGCCAGCAGCCCGCGACAACCTGGCCAAGAGACCCAGTACTTC. Encoded protein: CASSPRQPGQETQYF.

This clonotype occurred many times. A library made for alpha chains picked up this beta chain off target, so its size means little. The rearrangement links TRBV5-1 to TRBJ2-5; no firm D call. The germline CDR1 and CDR2 sequences are SGHRS and YFSETQ. There are 13 residues in the CDR3. Trimming pared 6 bases from V and 3 bases from J, leaving 12 bases between. CDR3 DNA: TGCGCCAGCAATAGGTTTGGGGAAGAGACCCAGTACTTC. Protein sequence: CASNRFGEETQYF.

This clonotype was counted ten times or more. This beta chain was picked up by a library intended for alpha chains and is off target, so its count carries little meaning. The gene calls are TRBV12-3 or TRBV12-4 and TRBJ2-2; 10 nucleotides align to TRBD2. The CDR3 loop spans 16 amino acids. V was pared by 5 bases and J by 1 base, with 4 bases of the junction left unmatched. CDR3 in DNA: TGTGCCAGCAGTCAACTAGCGGGATTGAACACCGGGGAGCTGTTTTTT. Encoded protein: CASSQLAGLNTGELFF.

This clonotype rates as medium-sized. This beta chain is an off-target read within a library intended for alpha chains, so its frequency means little. The chain joins TRBV29-1 to TRBJ2-3, with 7 bases matching TRBD2. Trimming at V came to 0 bases and at J to 2 bases, leaving 5 bases not matched to a gene. Germline assignment: CDR1 SQVTM and CDR2 ANQGSEA. The CDR3 loop spans 15 amino acids. CDR3 protein: CSVEDPAGATDTQYF. DNA of the CDR3: TGCAGCGTTGAAGATCCTGCGGGAGCCACAGATACGCAGTATTTT.

For this clonotype: This beta chain is an off-target read within a library intended for alpha chains, so its frequency means little. V gene TRBV29-1 combines with J gene TRBJ2-5, with TRBD2 as a possible D gene (5 bases). The CDR3 is 12 residues long. Looked up from germline, CDR1 is SQVTM and CDR2 is ANQGSEA. Trimming left V 7 bases short and J 4 bases short, with 13 bases between. In nucleotides, the CDR3 is TGCAGCGCAAGGACTTGTGGAGAGACCCAGTACTTC. Protein sequence: CSARTCGETQYF.

As for this clonotype: This beta chain lies outside the target of a library built for alpha chains; its clone size means little. V usage is TRBV18 and J usage is TRBJ1-1, with 8 bases lining up with TRBD1. The junction had 7 bases not matched to a gene; V was cut back by 0 bases and J by 7 bases. This CDR3 has 15 amino acids. Germline lookup yields CDR1 KGHSH and CDR2 LQKENI. The CDR3 DNA reads as TGTGCCAGCTCACCACCTTCAACACAGGGGGGTGAAGCTTTCTTT. Residues: CASSPPSTQGGEAFF.

This clonotype is medium-sized by share. Its ends do not fully match the called genes, so a read error is possible. A library made for alpha chains picked up this beta chain off target, so its size means little. The rearrangement links TRBV7-7 to TRBJ2-5, with TRBD2 identical over 9 bases. This CDR3 has 14 residues. Per the germline V gene, CDR1 is SSHAT and CDR2 is FNYEAQ (reference sequence). The CDR3 reads CASSPSAGGETQYF. CDR3 DNA sequence: TGTGCTAGCAGCCCTTCAGCGGGAGGAGAGACCCAGTACTTC.

This clonotype was seen only a few times. Little can be read into the size of this beta chain, an off-target read in a library designed for alpha chains. The chain combines TRBV20-1 with TRBJ2-3; TRBD2 matches 11 bases. CDR1 and CDR2 (germline): DFQATT, SNEGSKA (reference sequence). After removal of 3 bases from V and 4 bases from J, the junction contained 9 bases not matched to a gene. The CDR3 consists of 16 residues. CDR3 amino acids: CSASELAGVGADTQYF. For the CDR3, the DNA is TGCAGTGCTAGCGAACTAGCGGGAGTTGGGGCAGATACGCAGTATTTT.

This clonotype was counted many times. Little can be read into the size of this beta chain, an off-target read in a library designed for alpha chains. V usage is TRBV20-1 and J usage is TRBJ1-1, with 8 bases that match TRBD1. The CDR3 has 11 residues. The V and J ends lost 6 bases and 6 bases, in that order; junction bases with no gene match: 3. Germline assignment: CDR1 DFQATT and CDR2 SNEGSKA (reference sequence). This CDR3 reads CSAGGQAEAFF. The CDR3 DNA sequence: TGCAGTGCCGGGGGACAGGCTGAAGCTTTCTTT.

This clonotype was counted many times. The library was prepared for alpha chains; this beta chain is a stray read, so its frequency means little. V is TRBV19 and J is TRBJ1-5; no clear D. V lost 2 bases to trimming and J lost 5 bases, with 13 bases between them. The CDR3 is 15 amino acids. Germline V gene data show CDR1 as LNHDA and CDR2 as SQIVND (reference sequence). CDR3 amino acids: CASSIPRRSDQPQHF. CDR3 DNA: TGTGCCAGTAGTATACCTCGGCGGTCCGATCAGCCCCAGCATTTT.

By proportion, this clonotype is medium-sized. In a library made to pick up alpha chains, this beta chain is a stray read with a size that means little. The rearrangement uses TRBV7-2 and TRBJ1-2; D call uncertain. Germline lookup yields CDR1 SGHTA and CDR2 FQGNSA. This CDR3 has 16 residues. Trimming shortened V by 1 base and J by 4 bases, and 16 bases separated the two germline ends. CDR3: CASSLVKMDLSYGYTF. In DNA, the CDR3 is TGTGCCAGCAGCTTAGTGAAGATGGACCTTTCCTATGGCTACACCTTC.

There are many counts of this clonotype. Found in a library prepared for alpha chains, this beta chain is an off-target read, and its abundance has little meaning. The chain has TRBV4-3 and TRBJ2-3; the D gene is possibly TRBD2 (7 bases). V gave up 1 base and J gave up 1 base, with 15 bases separating them. Per germline, CDR1 LGHNA and CDR2 YSLEER. CDR3 size: 17 residues. The DNA of the CDR3 is TGCGCCAGCAGCCAAGGTGTCTGGGAGGGGGGCACAGATACGCAGTATTTT. Translation gives CASSQGVWEGGTDTQYF.

This clonotype was counted ten times or more. Since it is a stray read in a library aimed at alpha chains, this beta chain has a size that is not meaningful. This chain links TRBV11-3 with TRBJ2-7; a possible D gene is TRBD2 (6 bases). The CDR3 runs to 16 residues. Germline V lookup: CDR1 SGHNT, CDR2 YENEEA. Trimming stripped 0 bases from V and 2 bases from J, with 14 bases between. CDR3 region: CASSLDSHAGTYEQYF. CDR3 sequence (DNA): TGTGCCAGCAGCTTAGATTCCCACGCGGGGACCTACGAGCAGTACTTC.

By share, this clonotype counts as medium-sized. Because the library targeted alpha chains, this beta chain is an off-target read whose size means little. The chain is built from TRBV7-6 and TRBJ2-7; 11 bases are a match to TRBD2. Per germline, CDR1 SGHVS and CDR2 FNYEAQ. There are 15 residues in the CDR3. Losses at the gene ends were 5 bases for V and 7 bases for J; bases not matched to a gene: 10. In DNA form, the CDR3 reads TGTGCCAGCAGCGCGTGGACTAGCGGGTCCTTAGAGCAGTACTTC. As protein: CASSAWTSGSLEQYF. The full variable domain, its missing parts supplied by reference TRBV7-6 and TRBJ2-7, is GAGVSQSPRYKVTKRGQDVALRCDPISGHVSLYWYRQALGQGPEFLTYFNYEAQQDKSGLPNDRFSAERPEGSISTLTIQRTEQRDSAMYRCASSAWTSGSLEQYFGPGTRLTVT.

This clonotype has at least ten counts. The size of this beta chain means little, since it is a stray read in a library made for alpha chains. This chain uses TRBV12-3 or TRBV12-4 with TRBJ1-5; D is uncertain. The CDR3 is 16 residues long. The ends were cut back, 1 base at V and 2 bases at J, with 12 bases in the middle. CDR3 bases: TGTGCCAGCAGTTTAGTTAGTGGTCCCGGCAATCAGCCCCAGCATTTT. Protein product: CASSLVSGPGNQPQHF.

By share of the sample, this clonotype is large (0.1 to 1%). Little can be read into the size of this beta chain, an off-target read in a library designed for alpha chains. The chain has TRBV5-1 and TRBJ2-3; D is undetermined. Trimming took off 0 bases at V and 4 bases at J, with 6 bases between the two ends. The CDR3 has 13 amino acids. Germline values: CDR1 SGHRS, CDR2 YFSETQ. CDR3 in DNA: TGCGCCAGCAGCTTGGTGTCCGCAGATACGCAGTATTTT. Residues: CASSLVSADTQYF.

This clonotype came up many times. A library made for alpha chains picked up this beta chain off target, so its size means little. V and J are TRBV12-5 and TRBJ2-3; 8 nucleotides agree with TRBD2. V was clipped by 7 bases and J by 0 bases; unmatched bases: 9. Germline V lookup: CDR1 LGHNT, CDR2 FRNRAP. The length of the CDR3 is 16 residues. CDR3 sequence (DNA): TGTGCTAGTGATGCGGGGACTAGTTATAGCACAGATACGCAGTATTTT. Encoded protein: CASDAGTSYSTDTQYF.

This clonotype was seen ten or more times. This beta chain came through as a stray read in a library set up for alpha chains, and its size says little. The chain has TRBV20-1 and TRBJ2-5; 14 nucleotides agree with TRBD2. Trimming removed 5 bases from V and 5 bases from J; junction bases left unmatched: 4. Germline loops: CDR1 DFQATT, CDR2 SNEGSKA (reference sequence). CDR3 length: 14 amino acids. The CDR3 reads CSAPTSGRVETQYF. CDR3 DNA sequence: TGCAGTGCTCCGACTAGCGGGAGGGTGGAGACCCAGTACTTC.